This TCR beta chain appears in the sequencing data of a study of cytomegalovirus exposure and HLA in healthy donors listed by TCRdb under 2017. Background on the whole study: According to an earlier analysis of around 600 of the donors, about 179 million T cells yielded some 110 million unique TCR beta sequences and 276 Gb of sequence data. An early release covering 550 to 650 HLA-typed donors comprised around 300 gigabases of sequencing data and roughly 86 million unique TCR sequences. Of the 300 to 500 genotyped donors, less than 85% were placed in the genetic ancestry cluster associated with self-reported Caucasian donors. The study was designed to test whether signatures of past pathogen exposure could be identified by cataloging public T cell receptors. Using immunosequencing, the study profiled T cell repertoires from around 670 subjects and related those repertoires to cytomegalovirus serostatus. Besides the first cohort of roughly 660 subjects, a separate validation cohort made up of 120 different subjects was used. The study combined high-throughput TCR immunosequencing, statistical association of individual TCRs with disease status, and machine learning to predict cytomegalovirus infection status. To study patterns of TCR occurrence, a later analysis re-analyzed previously published TCR beta repertoires from 666 donors and added high-resolution HLA genotyping. Rather than drawing on any new phenotypic data, the later analysis identified candidate immune exposures from TCR beta sequences and the way those sequences occurred across donors. To decide whether each TCR beta V gene segment behaved as functional or pseudogenic, an earlier analysis of 587 of the donors relied on high-throughput TCR beta sequencing. Donor age, sex, ethnicity and CMV serostatus were compiled alongside the repertoire data. Genome-wide SNP genotypes for about 65% of the roughly 700 donors were used in a later genetic analysis, which treated that subset as a discovery cohort. Every repertoire in the discovery cohort had been generated on one and the same sequencing platform. HLA typing included class I and class II loci at four-digit resolution. Typing coverage varied by locus: about 620-640 donors for A, B, C, DRB1 and DQB1; under 550 for DQA1; approximately 610 for DPA1; approximately 490 for DPB1. Roughly five DR-DQ haplotypes were treated as single units for association and clustering because of strong linkage in the cohort. Among some 400 genotyped donors of the cohort, an average of around 240,000 unique TCR beta nucleotide sequences was sequenced per donor, of which about 18% were non-productive. The study at large found these results: Seventeen rarely observed V segments, including chromosome 9 orphons, were excluded from the earlier analysis of a few hundred of the donors because counts were too low. Roughly uniform sequencing depth across donors was assumed in presence/absence analyses, although this assumption may not hold. CMV serostatus was the only immune exposure information available for the cohort. A further reported finding was that TCR beta sequences accurately predicted the HLA-A and HLA-B alleles for most subjects in the first cohort. A few of the identified cytomegalovirus-associated TCR beta chains were confirmed in vitro to be specific for cytomegalovirus antigens. Only TCR beta chains were sequenced in this cohort, and the absence of alpha or paired-chain data limited detectable features. The 87-base-pair reads could not distinguish some IMGT-functional V segments, including TRBV6-2 and TRBV6-3, so those segments were excluded. In an earlier analysis of approximately 590 of the donors, most TCR beta V segments appeared in productive rearrangements about 90% or about 30% of the time, broadly matching IMGT annotations. A cluster of highly shared sequence variants was judged likely to be a technical artifact of the sequencing pipeline. A later analysis found that most CMV-associated TCR beta chains appeared HLA-restricted, with HLA associations seemingly driven largely by CMV exposure. Because some donors lacked HLA typing at each locus, the association tests relied only on the typed subset. A later genetic analysis associated a missense DCLRE1C variant with V-gene and J-gene trimming of TCR beta chains, and an independent cohort replicated the association. A later genetic analysis reported fewer N-insertions in productive TCRs among donors in an Asian-associated ancestry cluster than the roughly 650-donor mean. In a later analysis, HLA-associated TCR beta chains showed more clonal expansion and lower generation probabilities than non-associated chains that were equally common. At a false discovery rate of 0.05, a later analysis linked under 20,000 TCR beta sequences to specific HLA alleles. The authors suggested that the approach could potentially be generalized to other disease states and immunological phenotypes. Linkage disequilibrium might explain the correlated functional status among segregating V segments, but an unknown experimental factor could not be excluded. Cytomegalovirus status was reported to be diagnosed by the classifier with high specificity and sensitivity in both the original and validation cohorts. In a later analysis, the rate of TCR association differed among HLA loci, with DRB1 alleles having the most associated TCRs and HLA-C alleles having the fewest. Assigning TCR associations to individual alleles was difficult when HLA alleles, especially DR and DQ, strongly co-occurred. According to a later analysis, parvovirus B19, influenza, CMV and Epstein-Barr virus appeared linked to several top co-occurrence clusters. While some public TCRs were present in many individuals, most TCR sequences turned up only very rarely across donors. The study listed 164 TCR beta chains as associated with cytomegalovirus.

On this clone itself: The antigen this receptor binds is unknown. Per-base quality was not reported, and no clone a single base away is much larger than it.

Library construction relied on the immunoSEQ multiplex PCR assay. For the multiplex PCR, a mixture combining 60 forward primers for TCR Vbeta segments and 13 reverse primers for TCR Jbeta segments was used. A multiplex PCR assay on genomic DNA amplified the CDR3 region of rearranged TCR beta genes. Amplified TCR beta libraries were sequenced as 87-base-pair reads on the Illumina HiSeq System. The authors processed their data as follows. In a later analysis, 77 million or so unique TCR beta chains were counted across the roughly 670 repertoires, and roughly 11 million of these chains were shared by at least two donors. Raw reads were error-corrected and collapsed into unique sequences with a nearest-neighbor algorithm that merged closely related sequences to remove PCR and sequencing errors. CDR3 sequences were aligned to IMGT reference sequences to assign V, D and J gene segments. For a sequence to be retained, a match of at least six nucleotides was required to both a V gene segment and a J gene segment. Rearrangements were called productive when the CDR3 lacked stop codons and stayed in frame with V and J; all others were non-productive. Following IMGT convention, CDR3 was defined as the stretch from the second conserved V-encoded cysteine to the conserved J-encoded phenylalanine. The earlier analysis of roughly 590 of the donors excluded sequences that lacked an unambiguous match to a single V gene segment. An earlier analysis of over 450 of the donors classified V segments as functional when productive rearrangements were above 56.7% and as segregating when the standard deviation between donors was above 5%. A statistical classification framework was built to diagnose cytomegalovirus status from the catalog of TCR beta chain sequences. In a later analysis, V and J genes were assigned by comparing TCR nucleotide sequences against IMGT/GENE-DB human TR gene sequences. A later analysis assigned CDR3 sequences and most-parsimonious VDJ recombination scenarios with the TCRdist pipeline. In a later analysis, each TCR beta chain was defined by its CDR3 amino acid sequence together with its V-gene family, and reads lacking a unique V-gene family were excluded. A later analysis removed over 500 highly shared, low-generation-probability nucleotide sequences to deal with suspected cross-contamination and a sequencing artifact. A later analysis calculated a clonal expansion index for each public chain from normalized within-repertoire ranks of inferred template counts. In a later analysis, generation probabilities were computed using a VDJ recombination model fitted to out-of-frame rearrangements, and the results were checked against IGoR. In a later analysis, hypergeometric tests were used to score TCR-TCR, TCR-HLA and TCR-CMV co-occurrence, with a repertoire-size bias correction applied to TCR pairs. A later analysis estimated false discovery rates by permuting HLA or CMV assignments 20 times. In a later analysis, co-occurring TCRs were grouped with DBSCAN, and TCRdist sequence similarity was added when clustering was performed within HLA-allele-positive subsets. For co-occurrence clustering, repertoires with fewer than 30,000 or more than 120,000 public chains were excluded, along with five repertoires with anomalous nucleotide sharing. This is the immuneACCESS table as TCRdb keeps it, with only in-frame sequences that have V and J called. A part of the clones is gone; compared with another copy, unresolved V genes explain less than half, and the rest is unexplained. That table gives V, J and clone size, and the DNA gave D and trimming. The sample data list about 94,000 clones, and approximately 66% of these were observed just once. Of the sample, around 4% is held by the ten largest clones.

Trimming costs V 10 bases and J 7 bases, and their ends lie 22 bases apart. The CDR3 spans 14 residues, from the cysteine through the phenylalanine. The DNA shown is the 42-base CDR3, in frame from base 1. CDR1 and CDR2 (MGHDK, SYGVNS) derive from the germline V gene. The cohort consisted of 670 or so healthy bone marrow donors. Cohort members were all nominally healthy when sampled, although unrecorded immune exposures were likely present. The donor tested CMV seronegative and was one of the 352 seronegative cohort members. A peripheral blood sample was provided by each donor, and peripheral blood mononuclear cells were used for TCR beta sequencing. Genomic DNA was extracted from the blood cell samples with the Qiagen DNeasy Blood Extraction Kit.

The TCR was taken from a man aged 30 to 39 in good health and CMV-seronegative. The chain joins TRBV25-1 to TRBJ2-5; the D segment cannot be called with confidence. The specimen was PBMCs. The bases read TGTGCCACCACGGGTGAGGAGTTCCTCGGGACCCAGTACTTC. Its product reads: CATTGEEFLGTQYF.